This TCR beta chain came from a study of T cell responses to AZD1222 COVID-19 vaccine (dated by TCRdb to about 2021). Background on the whole study: A total of about 240 trial participants underwent TCR sequencing, of whom about 210 received two doses of AZD1222 and about 25 received two doses of the MenACWY control vaccine. Trial participants were enrolled into age subgroups of 18-55, 56-69 and 70-plus years, which contained approximately 150, 28 and 58 TCR-sequenced participants, respectively.

Points the paper makes about the study in general: Conclusions about previously exposed vaccinees are limited because only a handful of AZD1222 recipients were SARS-CoV-2 seropositive at baseline. Epitopes outside the regions mutated in the B.1.351 and B.1.1.7 variants were reportedly recognized by nearly half of the unique spike-specific TCRs. A significant rise in spike-specific TCR breadth and depth was observed after two AZD1222 doses relative to day 0 and relative to MenACWY recipients. In the small 56-69-year group, the increase in depth fell short of significance, most likely because of low power. Participants were mostly white British, with more females than males. The authors suggested clonal diversity may have been underestimated. The whole spike protein was spanned by vaccine-associated CD4 TCRs, and dominant responses were seen in regions 160-218 and 743-854. Because no samples from the day 14 peak response were available, repertoires could be characterized only after the peak T cell response.

Including the terminal cysteine and valine, the CDR3 comprises 14 residues. Of all the DNA, just the CDR3 is kept, 42 bases in frame from base 1. Via the germline V gene, CDR1 is MDHEN and CDR2 SYDVKM. Unmatched junction bases come to 4, with V trimmed by 5 bases and J by 2 bases. The time point label, as the study defines it: about 28 days (+/-7) after the second vaccine dose. AZD1222 recipients given second doses at about 4 weeks or at about 12 weeks were pooled, since spike-specific TCR depth and breadth were not found to differ between the two schedules. The vaccinee samples were drawn from two UK trials, COV001 and COV002, one of which was a single-blind randomized controlled phase 2/3 trial testing AZD1222 (ChAdOx1 nCoV-19) in healthy adults. Trial participant PBMC samples were collected at day 0 and day 28 after the second dose for TCRbeta chain sequencing. The CDR3 regions of human TCRbeta chains were analyzed by immunosequencing. In the original analysis: TCRs in the repertoires were compared against a reference library of SARS-CoV-2-specific TCRs that had been generated with the MIRA antigen-specificity platform. Breadth meant the fraction of unique TCRs that were SARS-CoV-2-associated, whereas depth meant the fraction of total T cells that were SARS-CoV-2-associated. Using the MIRA data, every spike-specific TCR was mapped to the spike region that the TCR reacted to and assigned to either a CD4 or a CD8 class. Log10-transformed breadth and depth values were compared by one-way ANOVA with Sidak's multiple comparisons tests. TCRdb mirrors the immuneACCESS table, restricted to in-frame sequences. Some clones are absent from its copies; in checked studies, under half trace to an unresolved V gene, and the reason for the others is unknown. V and J calls plus clone size are reproduced from that table; the DNA served to infer D and trimming. The sample yields under 150,000 clones; 92% were counted once. The ten largest clones take up about 10% of the sample.

As for this clone: The target of this receptor is not known. No clone much larger than this one lies a single base away; base qualities are absent.

Specimen: peripheral blood, collected 28 days after the second AZD1222 dose. The clonotype originates from an adult who received the AZD1222 COVID-19 vaccine. The chain uses TRBV28 and TRBJ2-7; 9 bases in the junction line up with TRBD1. The bases are TGTGCCAGCAGTAGACAGGGGGTTCCCTACGAGCAGTACGTC. It translates to CASSRQGVPYEQYV.